This is a list of T cell receptor beta chains from one sample in a study of memory CD4+ T cells and cytomegalovirus serostatus. Only in-frame clones appear in the TCRdb table, and some are missing; sequencing was by immunoSEQ multiplex PCR. The data show about 50,000 clones, with roughly 80% seen just once and 0.55% to 0.7% held by the top ten. What was sequenced was memory CD4+ T cells from blood. All receptors derive from an adult in good health and CMV-seronegative. The CDR3 runs from the conserved cysteine through the conserved F or W. A D gene is named only where the DNA matches it firmly. Clone size is stated in some rows and not others, as once, few, many or a class when expanded.

TRBV18	-	TRBJ1-1	14	TRBD1	TGTGCCAGCTCACCAGGGACAGGGGGCACTGAAGCTTTCTTT	CASSPGTGGTEAFF
TRBV29-1	-	TRBJ1-1	13	TRBD1	TGCAGCGTTGAAGACAGGGGGCAATTTAGAGCTTTCTTT	CSVEDRGQFRAFF
TRBV7-2	once	TRBJ2-1	16	-	TGTGCCAGCAGCTTTCAGAGAAGGAGCTCCTACAATGAGCAGTTCTTC	CASSFQRRSSYNEQFF
TRBV23-1	-	TRBJ1-5	16	-	TGCGCCAGCAGTCACCACCGACGAAATAGCAATCAGCCCCAGCATTTT	CASSHHRRNSNQPQHF
TRBV6-1	-	TRBJ1-2	14	-	TGTGCCAGCAGTGAAGCTCTCCAAAACTATGGCTACACCTTC	CASSEALQNYGYTF
TRBV5-1	few	TRBJ2-5	15	-	TGCGCCAGCAGCTCTACCTCTAGGGGGGTAGAGACCCAGTACTTC	CASSSTSRGVETQYF
TRBV5-1	few	TRBJ1-5	13	-	TGCGCCAGCAGGGGTAATAGCAATCAGCCCCAGCATTTT	CASRGNSNQPQHF
TRBV18	-	TRBJ1-6	20	-	TGTGCCAGCTCACCGGACAGACCCGGGGCGACGAGCTCCTATAATTCACCCCTCCACTTT	CASSPDRPGATSSYNSPLHF
TRBV18	few	TRBJ2-1	16	-	TGTGCCAGCTCACCAGAGGGTATCATCACTCGGAATGAGCAGTTCTTC	CASSPEGIITRNEQFF
TRBV7-2	-	TRBJ2-5	18	TRBD2	TGTGCCAGCAGCTCCGGGACTAGCGGGGGGCCCCGCCAAGAGACCCAGTACTTC	CASSSGTSGGPRQETQYF
TRBV5-6	-	TRBJ1-1	12	-	TGTGCCAGCAGCCTCTCTAACACTGAAGCTTTCTTT	CASSLSNTEAFF
TRBV9	-	TRBJ2-2	15	-	TGTGCCAGCAGCGTAGTCTCAGGGGTTACCGGGGAGCTGTTTTTT	CASSVVSGVTGELFF
TRBV27	few	TRBJ1-3	16	-	TGTGCCAGCAGTCCCCGGGACGGAGTTATTGGAAACACCATATATTTT	CASSPRDGVIGNTIYF
TRBV7-9	-	TRBJ2-5	14	-	TGTGCCAGCAGCGCGGGATGGGGCCGGGGGACCCAGTACTTC	CASSAGWGRGTQYF
TRBV6-5	few	TRBJ2-3	16	-	TGTGCCAGCAGTTACAGTCAGGGAAGGGGCACAGATACGCAGTATTTT	CASSYSQGRGTDTQYF
TRBV25-1	-	TRBJ1-2	14	TRBD1	TGTGCCAGCCGTGACAGGGCATCAAAGTATGGCTACACCTTC	CASRDRASKYGYTF
TRBV18	-	TRBJ2-2	18	-	TGTGCCAGCTCACCCCGGACAGCGACAGGTGCGGACACCGGGGAGCTGTTTTTT	CASSPRTATGADTGELFF
TRBV18	-	TRBJ2-7	12	TRBD2	TGTGCCAGCTCCCTACTAGCGGACGAGCAGTACTTC	CASSLLADEQYF
TRBV2	-	TRBJ2-7	14	-	TGTGCCAGCAGTGAGGTCGCGGGGACCTACGAGCAGTACTTC	CASSEVAGTYEQYF
TRBV7-2	-	TRBJ2-2	12	-	TGTGCCAGCAGCTCGTCCACCGGGGAGCTGTTTTTT	CASSSSTGELFF
TRBV29-1	-	TRBJ1-5	19	TRBD1	TGCAGCGTCCTAATGTCTGGGACAGGCTTCGGCGTTAGCAATCAGCCCCAGCATTTT	CSVLMSGTGFGVSNQPQHF
TRBV27	-	TRBJ2-7	13	-	TGTGCCAGCAGTCCTCTACCAGGCTACGAGCAGTACTTC	CASSPLPGYEQYF
TRBV11-2	-	TRBJ2-5	12	-	TGTGCCAGCAGCACCTACCAAGAGACCCAGTACTTC	CASSTYQETQYF
TRBV5-1	-	TRBJ2-2	15	TRBD2	TGCGCCAGCAGCCCCGGGGGGTCCCGCACCGGGGAGCTGTTTTTT	CASSPGGSRTGELFF
TRBV2	-	TRBJ2-5	16	TRBD2	TGTGCCAGCAGTGGCCAAGCGGGGCTCCTACAAGAGACCCAGTACTTC	CASSGQAGLLQETQYF
TRBV27	-	TRBJ1-6	18	-	TGTGCCAGCAGTCCCTTTGGGGGGGCTCGTTTGGATAATTCACCCCTCCACTTT	CASSPFGGARLDNSPLHF
TRBV5-1	medium-sized	TRBJ1-1	15	-	TGCGCCAGCAGCGTCGGGGGGGCGGACAATGATGAAGCTTTCTTT	CASSVGGADNDEAFF
TRBV30	-	TRBJ2-5	13	-	TGTGCCTGGAGTCAGATTAGCAGAGAGACCCAGTACTTC	CAWSQISRETQYF
TRBV10-3	-	TRBJ1-2	13	-	TGTGCCATCAGTAATGCAGAGACGGATGGCTACACCTTC	CAISNAETDGYTF
TRBV7-2	-	TRBJ2-1	11	-	TGTGCCAGCAGCCCCCGGAGTGAGCAGTTCTTC	CASSPRSEQFF
TRBV7-8	-	TRBJ2-6	18	TRBD2	TGTGCCAGCAGCTTACTAGGACTAGCTAACTCTGGGGCCAACGTCCTGACTTTC	CASSLLGLANSGANVLTF
TRBV15	-	TRBJ2-7	16	-	TGTGCCACCAGCAGCAATTACGGGACCGTCTCCTACGAGCAGTACTTC	CATSSNYGTVSYEQYF
TRBV5-1	-	TRBJ1-4	15	TRBD1	TGCGCCAGCAGCGGACAGGGGTCAACTAATGAAAAACTGTTTTTT	CASSGQGSTNEKLFF
TRBV5-5	-	TRBJ1-1	15	-	TGTGCCAGCAGCTTAAGCCCCGCGATGAACACTGAAGCTTTCTTT	CASSLSPAMNTEAFF
TRBV7-5	-	TRBJ1-2	18	-	TGTGTCAGAAGCTCGAAATACATACCGGGACAGGGCCTATATGGCTACACCTTC	CVRSSKYIPGQGLYGYTF
TRBV14	-	TRBJ2-3	13	-	TGTGCCAGCAGCCGTCTGATCACAGATACGCAGTATTTT	CASSRLITDTQYF
TRBV5-6	-	TRBJ2-2	15	TRBD1	TGTGCCAGCAGCTACCAGGGGGCCGGGACCGGGGAGCTGTTTTTT	CASSYQGAGTGELFF
TRBV5-1	-	TRBJ2-3	14	-	TGCGCCAGCAGCAATGAGCGGAGCACAGATACGCAGTATTTT	CASSNERSTDTQYF
TRBV5-1	-	TRBJ2-1	13	-	TGCGCCAGCAGCTTGGGACAGGCCAATGAGCAGTTCTTC	CASSLGQANEQFF
TRBV9	-	TRBJ2-3	16	TRBD2	TGTGCCAGCAGCGTAACCGGGACTAGCCCTACAGATACGCAGTATTTT	CASSVTGTSPTDTQYF
TRBV5-6	-	TRBJ1-1	15	TRBD1	TGTGCCAGCAGCCCTGTGGACAGGATCGACACTGAAGCTTTCTTT	CASSPVDRIDTEAFF
TRBV11-2	-	TRBJ1-1	15	-	TGTGCCAGCAGCTTAGAAGGGCGGTGGAACACTGAAGCTTTCTTT	CASSLEGRWNTEAFF
TRBV5-4	-	TRBJ2-3	14	-	TGTGCCAGCAGCTCAACCGGGACCGAAGATACGCAGTATTTT	CASSSTGTEDTQYF
TRBV11-1	-	TRBJ2-6	15	-	TGTGCCAGCAGCTTCTTAACCCCTGGGGCCAACGTCCTGACTTTC	CASSFLTPGANVLTF
TRBV18	-	TRBJ2-5	11	-	TGTGCCAGCTCACCAGCTCAGACCCAGTACTTC	CASSPAQTQYF
TRBV5-4	-	TRBJ1-2	13	-	TGTGCCAGCAGCTACAGGGATAACTATGGCTACACCTTC	CASSYRDNYGYTF
TRBV19	-	TRBJ1-1	14	-	TGTGCCAGTAGTATTTCCCGACAGTCCACTGAAGCTTTCTTT	CASSISRQSTEAFF
TRBV19	-	TRBJ1-4	16	-	TGTGCCAGTAGTATCCAGAAAGATTCGATTAATGAAAAACTGTTTTTT	CASSIQKDSINEKLFF
TRBV19	-	TRBJ1-4	14	-	TGTGCCAGTACCTACGCAGGGGCCGGGGAAAAACTGTTTTTT	CASTYAGAGEKLFF
TRBV2	once	TRBJ2-3	14	TRBD2	TGTGCCAGCAAGGTCGGCGGGGGGGCAGATACGCAGTATTTT	CASKVGGGADTQYF
TRBV6-5	-	TRBJ2-7	11	-	TGTGCCAGCAGTTACGGTGGTGAGCAGTACTTC	CASSYGGEQYF
TRBV6-1	-	TRBJ1-5	15	-	TGTGCCAGCAGTGACATCGGGTATAGCAATCAGCCCCAGCATTTT	CASSDIGYSNQPQHF